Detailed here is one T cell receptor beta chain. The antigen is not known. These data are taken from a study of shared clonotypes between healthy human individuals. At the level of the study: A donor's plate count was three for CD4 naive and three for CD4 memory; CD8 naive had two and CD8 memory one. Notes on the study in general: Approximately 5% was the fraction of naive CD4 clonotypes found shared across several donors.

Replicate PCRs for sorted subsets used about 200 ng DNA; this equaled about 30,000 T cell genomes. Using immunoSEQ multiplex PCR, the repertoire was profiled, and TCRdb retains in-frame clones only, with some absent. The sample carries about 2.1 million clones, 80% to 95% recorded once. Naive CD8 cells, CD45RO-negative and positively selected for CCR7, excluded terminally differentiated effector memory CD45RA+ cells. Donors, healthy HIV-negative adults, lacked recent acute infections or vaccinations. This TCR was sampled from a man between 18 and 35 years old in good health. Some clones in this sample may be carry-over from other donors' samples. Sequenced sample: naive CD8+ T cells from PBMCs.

CDR3 bases: TGTGCCAGCAGTGCAGGGGTATCCTACGAGCAGTACTTC. It specifies CASSAGVSYEQYF. The V gene is TRBV27, the J gene TRBJ2-7; possible D gene TRBD1, 6 bases. The V end lost 5 bases, the J end lost 1 base, and 9 bases lay between the germline ends. The length of the CDR3 is 13 residues. CDR1 is MNHEY and CDR2 is SMNVEV in the germline V gene (reference sequence).